The rows below give T cell receptor beta chains drawn from one sample of a study of cytomegalovirus exposure and HLA in healthy donors. The table came from immunoSEQ multiplex PCR; TCRdb's copy has only in-frame clones and leaves some out. The sample contains about 240,000 clones, approximately 83% of which appear only once. The sequencing sample was made of PBMCs. Receptors were obtained from a woman under 40 in good health and CMV-seropositive. Each CDR3 is given with its conserved first and last residue. The D gene is left open where the match is weak. Size is omitted from some rows. Given values are once, few, many or a class for expanded clones.

d_gene | j_gene | v_gene | abundance | CDR3nt | CDR3aa
TRBD1 | TRBJ1-2 | TRBV6-6 | NA | TGTGCCAGCAGTTGGGGGGACAGGGCTAATGGCTACACCTTC | CASSWGDRANGYTF
TRBD1 | TRBJ1-3 | TRBV7-2 | NA | TGTGCCAGCAGCTCAAAGACAGGGGCGGGAAACACCATATATTTT | CASSSKTGAGNTIYF
NA | TRBJ2-1 | TRBV2 | NA | TGTGCCAGCATGGGGGGGCCGGGCAATGAGCAGTTCTTC | CASMGGPGNEQFF
TRBD2 | TRBJ2-7 | TRBV6-5 | NA | TGTGCCAGCAGTCACCCGGGGGGTTCGGTCGAGCAGTACTTC | CASSHPGGSVEQYF
TRBD2 | TRBJ2-1 | TRBV15 | NA | TGTGCCACCAGCCCAAGAATGGGACTAGCGCACAATGAGCAGTTCTTC | CATSPRMGLAHNEQFF
NA | TRBJ1-4 | TRBV4-1 | NA | TGCGCCAGCAGCCATAACCGGTTAACTAATGAAAAACTGTTTTTT | CASSHNRLTNEKLFF
NA | TRBJ1-1 | TRBV27 | NA | TGTGCCAGCAGTTTAGTCGGCAGCGGCAACACTGAAGCTTTCTTT | CASSLVGSGNTEAFF
TRBD1 | TRBJ2-2 | TRBV7-8 | NA | TGTGCCAGCAGCTCACAGGGACAGGGGGCCTTAGGGGAGCTGTTTTTT | CASSSQGQGALGELFF
NA | TRBJ1-5 | TRBV28 | NA | TGTGCCAGCAGTTCTGCGAATCAGCCCCAGCATTTT | CASSSANQPQHF
TRBD2 | TRBJ2-3 | TRBV4-1 | NA | TGCGCCAGCAGCCAAGTGGGGCGGGAGGGCCCAGATACGCAGTATTTT | CASSQVGREGPDTQYF
NA | TRBJ2-5 | TRBV7-6 | NA | TGTGCCAGCAGCTCCCTACGCCAAGAGACCCAGTACTTC | CASSSLRQETQYF
TRBD2 | TRBJ2-1 | TRBV6-1 | NA | TGTGCCAGCAGTGAAGCGCTTCCGACTAGCGGACTTAATGAGCAGTTCTTC | CASSEALPTSGLNEQFF
NA | TRBJ2-1 | TRBV11-3 | NA | TGTGCCAGCAGCTTAGAGCGGTGGGACTCTCCTCGCAATGAGCAGTTCTTC | CASSLERWDSPRNEQFF
NA | TRBJ2-7 | TRBV27 | NA | TGTGCCACCACCGAGGGCAACGAGCAGTACTTC | CATTEGNEQYF
NA | TRBJ1-1 | TRBV7-9 | NA | TGTGCCAGCAGCCGGGGAGGGGGGACTGAAGCTTTCTTT | CASSRGGGTEAFF
NA | TRBJ1-2 | TRBV14 | NA | TGTGCCAGCAGCCAAGATAGGGGCTATGGCTACACCTTC | CASSQDRGYGYTF
TRBD2 | TRBJ2-3 | TRBV7-3 | NA | TGTGCCAGCAGCAAATCCGGGACTAGCCGCACAGATACGCAGTATTTT | CASSKSGTSRTDTQYF
TRBD1 | TRBJ2-1 | TRBV28 | NA | TGTGCCAGCAGTTTTTCGGGACAGGGGTCCAATGAGCAGTTCTTC | CASSFSGQGSNEQFF
TRBD2 | TRBJ2-1 | TRBV11-3 | many | TGTGCCAGCAGCTTAGGCGGGAGAAGGGAGCAGTTCTTC | CASSLGGRREQFF
NA | TRBJ2-7 | TRBV19 | NA | TGTGCCAGTAGTCTCAGAAGGGTAGTACGGGGCTACGAGCAGTACTTC | CASSLRRVVRGYEQYF
NA | TRBJ2-7 | TRBV19 | NA | TGTGCCAGTAGTATGGCGGCGGCCCGACCCTACGAGCAGTACTTC | CASSMAAARPYEQYF
NA | TRBJ2-1 | TRBV5-4 | NA | TGTGCCAGCAGCTTGGTTGGACAGCTATACAATGAGCAGTTCTTC | CASSLVGQLYNEQFF
NA | TRBJ1-1 | TRBV18 | few | TGTGCCAGCTCTTCTCAGGCCAACACTGAAGCTTTCTTT | CASSSQANTEAFF
NA | TRBJ1-3 | TRBV30 | NA | TGTGCCTGGAGTGTGGCGCGGAACACCATATATTTT | CAWSVARNTIYF
NA | TRBJ1-5 | TRBV18 | NA | TGTGCCAGCTCACAAAAGACAGGAGACCAGCATTTT | CASSQKTGDQHF
NA | TRBJ2-7 | TRBV11-2 | NA | TGTGCCAGCAGCTCCGCCTACGAGCAGTACTTC | CASSSAYEQYF
TRBD1 | TRBJ2-7 | TRBV11-2 | NA | TGTGCCAGCAGTTATACAGGGGCCTACGAGCAGTACTTC | CASSYTGAYEQYF
NA | TRBJ2-7 | TRBV27 | NA | TGTGCCAGCAGTCTCCTCGGGGGCTCCTACGAGCAGTACTTC | CASSLLGGSYEQYF
TRBD2 | TRBJ2-1 | TRBV6-6 | NA | TGTGCCAGCGGGCGACTAGCGAGAAACGATGAGCAGTTCTTC | CASGRLARNDEQFF
NA | TRBJ2-3 | TRBV9 | NA | TGTGCCAGCAGCCTACGCACAGATACGCAGTATTTT | CASSLRTDTQYF
NA | TRBJ2-5 | TRBV30 | NA | TGTGCCTGGAGTGTGGCCCCACAAGAGACCCAGTACTTC | CAWSVAPQETQYF
NA | TRBJ1-2 | TRBV2 | few | TGTGCCAGCAGCCTAGGTGTGGGCTATGGCTACACCTTC | CASSLGVGYGYTF
TRBD2 | TRBJ2-4 | TRBV27 | NA | TGTGCCAGCAGCTCCAATCGTGGGAGGGGCACAGCCAAAAACATTCAGTACTTC | CASSSNRGRGTAKNIQYF
NA | TRBJ2-5 | TRBV4-2 | NA | TGTGCCAGCAGCCAAGATGGTGCGGGGCAAGAGACCCAGTACTTC | CASSQDGAGQETQYF
TRBD1 | TRBJ2-3 | TRBV4-1 | NA | TGCGCCAGCAGCCCGTCGGACAGGGACCCCTTACTAGATACGCAGTATTTT | CASSPSDRDPLLDTQYF
TRBD2 | TRBJ2-3 | TRBV6-5 | NA | TGTGCCAGCAGTATCGGGGCGGGAGGCCTAGATACGCAGTATTTT | CASSIGAGGLDTQYF
NA | TRBJ2-3 | TRBV7-6 | NA | TGTGCCAGCAGCTCCTCTTGGGGGGCAGATACGCAGTATTTT | CASSSSWGADTQYF
TRBD1 | TRBJ1-5 | TRBV2 | NA | TGTGCCAGCAGTGAAACTGACAGGGGAAATCAGCCCCAGCATTTT | CASSETDRGNQPQHF
TRBD2 | TRBJ2-1 | TRBV7-9 | NA | TGTGCCAGCCAGAACGGGGGGAGTCCGTTCTTC | CASQNGGSPFF
TRBD1 | TRBJ2-5 | TRBV30 | NA | TGTGCCTGGAGTGTGACAGGGCTTCAGACCCAGTACTTC | CAWSVTGLQTQYF
TRBD1 | TRBJ1-1 | TRBV29-1 | NA | TGCAGCGTTGAGTGGGACAGCTTGAACACTGAAGCTTTCTTT | CSVEWDSLNTEAFF
NA | TRBJ2-5 | TRBV6-6 | NA | TGTGCCAGCAGGACAGGGGAGGGAGAGACCCAGTACTTC | CASRTGEGETQYF
TRBD2 | TRBJ2-1 | TRBV28 | NA | TGTGCCAGCATTCTACAGGGGACTAGCGGGAACAATGAGCAGTTCTTC | CASILQGTSGNNEQFF
NA | TRBJ1-1 | TRBV18 | NA | TGTGCCAGCTCACCTTTCAGGGAAACTGAAGCTTTCTTT | CASSPFRETEAFF
TRBD2 | TRBJ2-2 | TRBV2 | NA | TGTGCCAGCAGTAATAATAGACTAGCGGGTAGCACCGGGGAGCTGTTTTTT | CASSNNRLAGSTGELFF
TRBD1 | TRBJ1-1 | TRBV27 | NA | TGTGCCAGCACCAACAGGGGCGGCACTGAAGCTTTCTTT | CASTNRGGTEAFF
NA | TRBJ2-1 | TRBV7-3 | NA | TGTGCCAGCAGCCAGACTAGTGGCAATGAGCAGTTCTTC | CASSQTSGNEQFF
TRBD1 | TRBJ1-1 | TRBV10-1 | NA | TGCGCCAGCAGTGGGGACAGGGGGTCTGAAGCTTTCTTT | CASSGDRGSEAFF